A selection of T cell receptor beta chains follows, all from one sample in a study of blood T cell repertoires in COVID-19. The repertoire was sequenced with immunoSEQ multiplex PCR; TCRdb's copy has only in-frame clones and lacks some. The table has some 220,000 clones, approximately 84% seen once; the top ten hold 4%. Sequenced: peripheral blood. The receptors derive from a man aged 45-65 years with acute or convalescent COVID-19. Both conserved end residues are part of each CDR3. A row's size may be missing; if present it is once, few, many or a size class.

J gene: TRBJ1-4; clone size: NA; V gene: TRBV24-1; CDR3 protein: CATSDPSGGEKLFF
J gene: TRBJ2-7; clone size: NA; V gene: TRBV7-8; CDR3 protein: CASNSKGVGTSFFPEQYF
J gene: TRBJ2-7; clone size: once; V gene: TRBV6-1; CDR3 protein: CASSGIRRQGKSSYEQYF
J gene: TRBJ1-5; clone size: once; V gene: TRBV19; CDR3 protein: CASRRGGVNQPQHF
J gene: TRBJ1-2; clone size: NA; V gene: TRBV10-3; CDR3 protein: CAISTTENGYTF
J gene: TRBJ2-7; clone size: NA; V gene: TRBV11-2; CDR3 protein: CASSPLAGGSYEQYF
J gene: TRBJ2-5; clone size: NA; V gene: TRBV6-6; CDR3 protein: CASSYWLAGEETQYF
J gene: TRBJ1-1; clone size: NA; V gene: TRBV7-9; CDR3 protein: CASSRTTGSNTEAFF
J gene: TRBJ1-2; clone size: NA; V gene: TRBV19; CDR3 protein: CASLNNRWGDGYGYTF
J gene: TRBJ1-3; clone size: once; V gene: TRBV5-5; CDR3 protein: CASSPAGEVYGNTIYF
J gene: TRBJ2-2; clone size: NA; V gene: TRBV5-4; CDR3 protein: CASSNSAPGNTGELFF
J gene: TRBJ1-1; clone size: NA; V gene: TRBV27; CDR3 protein: CASSFWQDTEAFF
J gene: TRBJ1-1; clone size: NA; V gene: TRBV20-1; CDR3 protein: CSASEYGDRGSTEAFF
J gene: TRBJ1-2; clone size: few; V gene: TRBV5-4; CDR3 protein: CASSATGYGYTF
J gene: TRBJ2-1; clone size: NA; V gene: TRBV27; CDR3 protein: CASSMAPSGEQFF
J gene: TRBJ1-4; clone size: NA; V gene: TRBV30; CDR3 protein: CAWSQGRANEKLFF
J gene: TRBJ1-5; clone size: NA; V gene: TRBV2; CDR3 protein: CASSQAGYSNQPQHF
J gene: TRBJ1-5; clone size: once; V gene: TRBV18; CDR3 protein: CASSPPGQGANSNQPQHF
J gene: TRBJ1-2; clone size: NA; V gene: TRBV19; CDR3 protein: CASSPQIRTGIYGYTF
J gene: TRBJ2-2; clone size: NA; V gene: TRBV2; CDR3 protein: CASSDLQYTGELFF
J gene: TRBJ2-2; clone size: NA; V gene: TRBV7-6; CDR3 protein: CASSAGSGATGELFF
J gene: TRBJ1-4; clone size: NA; V gene: TRBV2; CDR3 protein: CASGGGREKLFF
J gene: TRBJ2-7; clone size: NA; V gene: TRBV4-2; CDR3 protein: CASSQVGTGGSYEQYF
J gene: TRBJ1-4; clone size: NA; V gene: TRBV2; CDR3 protein: CASRQGAAEKLFF
J gene: TRBJ2-7; clone size: NA; V gene: TRBV6-1; CDR3 protein: CASSDGAGYYEQYF
J gene: TRBJ1-5; clone size: NA; V gene: TRBV19; CDR3 protein: CASSVTGGSDQPQHF
J gene: TRBJ1-5; clone size: NA; V gene: TRBV24-1; CDR3 protein: CATSGSQGTGGSEPQHF
J gene: TRBJ2-7; clone size: NA; V gene: TRBV20-1; CDR3 protein: CSASALRTGSYEQYF
J gene: TRBJ1-6; clone size: NA; V gene: TRBV7-8; CDR3 protein: CASSLWGQGFSPLHF
J gene: TRBJ1-3; clone size: once; V gene: TRBV7-2; CDR3 protein: CASGGQRSSGNTIYF
J gene: TRBJ2-5; clone size: NA; V gene: TRBV5-1; CDR3 protein: CASKASGGEETQYF
J gene: TRBJ1-5; clone size: NA; V gene: TRBV6-5; CDR3 protein: CASSPDRGNQPQHF